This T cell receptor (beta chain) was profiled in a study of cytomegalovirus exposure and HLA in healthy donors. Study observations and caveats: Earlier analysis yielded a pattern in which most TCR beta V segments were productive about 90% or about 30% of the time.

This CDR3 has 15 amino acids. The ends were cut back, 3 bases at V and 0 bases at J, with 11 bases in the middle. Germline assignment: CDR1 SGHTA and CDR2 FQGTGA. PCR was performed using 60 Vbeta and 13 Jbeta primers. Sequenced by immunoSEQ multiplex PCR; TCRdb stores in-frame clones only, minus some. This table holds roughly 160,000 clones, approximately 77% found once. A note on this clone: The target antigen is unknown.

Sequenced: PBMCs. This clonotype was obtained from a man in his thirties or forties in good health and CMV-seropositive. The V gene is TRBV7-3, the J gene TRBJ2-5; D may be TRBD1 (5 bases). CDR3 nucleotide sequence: TGTGCCAGCAGCTTGCTGGGGCAGGACCAAGAGACCCAGTACTTC. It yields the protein CASSLLGQDQETQYF.